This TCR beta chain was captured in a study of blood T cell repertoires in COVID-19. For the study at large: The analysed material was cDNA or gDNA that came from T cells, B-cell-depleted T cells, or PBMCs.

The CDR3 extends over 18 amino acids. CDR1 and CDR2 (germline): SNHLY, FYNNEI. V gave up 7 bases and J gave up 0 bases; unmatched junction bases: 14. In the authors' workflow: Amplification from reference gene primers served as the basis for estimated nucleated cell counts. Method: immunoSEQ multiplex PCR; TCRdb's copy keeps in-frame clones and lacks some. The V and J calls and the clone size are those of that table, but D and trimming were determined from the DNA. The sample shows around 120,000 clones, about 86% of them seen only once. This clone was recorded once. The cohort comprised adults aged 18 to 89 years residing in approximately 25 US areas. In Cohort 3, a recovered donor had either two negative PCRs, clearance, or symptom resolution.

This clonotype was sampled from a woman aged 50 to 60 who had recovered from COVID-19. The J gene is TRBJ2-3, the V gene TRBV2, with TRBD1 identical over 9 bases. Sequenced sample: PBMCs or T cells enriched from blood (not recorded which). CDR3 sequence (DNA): TGTGCCAGCACACCAGGCGGGGGACAGGGTATTAGCACAGATACGCAGTATTTT. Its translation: CASTPGGGQGISTDTQYF.